The 30 T cell receptor beta chains reported below all come from one sample, sequenced in a study of blood T cell repertoires in COVID-19. Assay: immunoSEQ multiplex PCR; the TCRdb copy retains only in-frame clones and omits some. This sample has roughly 300,000 clones, with 85% to 90% found just once. The sequenced sample consisted of peripheral blood. The receptors shown here come from a woman in her twenties or thirties with COVID-19, enrolled during active disease.

This clone was observed once. The chain recombines TRBV3-1 (or the pseudogene TRBV3-2) with TRBJ1-4; possible D gene TRBD1, 5 bases. The CDR3 is 15 residues long. Trimming took 4 bases from V and 2 from J, leaving 11 bases between them. Germline CDR1 reads LGHDT; CDR2 reads YNNKEL (reference sequence). Here the CDR3 DNA reads TGTGCCAGCAGCCCATACGGGACTACTAATGAAAAACTGTTTTTT. This encodes CASSPYGTTNEKLFF.

The chain links TRBV23-1 to TRBJ2-7, with 10 bases that match TRBD1. TRBV23-1 is noted as an ORF with a role that remains uncertain. V shed 6 bases and J 4 bases; nucleotides not matched to a gene: 9. This CDR3 has 15 amino acids. CDR3 sequence (DNA): TGCGCCAGCAGCCGCGGGACAGGGGAATTTTACGAGCAGTACTTC. Protein: CASSRGTGEFYEQYF.

This clone was seen only once. The genes are TRBV7-9 and TRBJ2-2; TRBD1 aligns across 7 bases. V lost 3 bases and J lost 4; bases outside the gene matches: 8. This CDR3 comprises 16 residues. Germline V gives CDR1 SEHNR, CDR2 FQNEAQ (reference sequence). CDR3 bases: TGTGCCAGCAGCTTCCCAGGGGGTTCGAGCACCGGGGAGCTGTTTTTT. Its translation is CASSFPGGSSTGELFF.

This sequence joins TRBV12-3 or TRBV12-4 and TRBJ1-2, with a possible D match to TRBD1 (5 bases). Trimming took off 5 bases at V and 3 bases at J, with 7 bases between the two ends. The CDR3 length is 12 residues. The CDR3 sequence: CASSDSYYGYTF. The DNA for the CDR3 is TGTGCCAGCAGTGACAGTTACTATGGCTACACCTTC.

The CDR3 loop is CASGGVLGTEAFF. In nucleotides, the CDR3 is TGTGCCAGCGGCGGGGTCCTGGGGACTGAAGCTTTCTTT. The chain links TRBV6-5 to TRBJ1-1; D is unclear. Trimming removed 8 bases from V and 5 bases from J, with 15 bases in between. The CDR3 extends over 13 amino acids. Per the germline V gene, CDR1 is MNHEY and CDR2 is SVGAGI.

The rearrangement uses TRBV5-5 and TRBJ2-7; 8 nucleotides agree with TRBD1. The CDR3 length is 14 residues. The germline CDR1 and CDR2 sequences are SGHKS and YYEKEE (reference sequence). V dropped 6 bases and J dropped 5; count of bases not matched to a gene: 10. The CDR3 is CASTYQGAGDEQYF. In DNA, the CDR3 is TGTGCCAGCACCTATCAGGGGGCTGGGGACGAGCAGTACTTC.

Notes on this clone: Relative to the germline gene, one junction end is altered; a read error may explain this. V is TRBV18 and J is TRBJ1-3, with TRBD1 as a possible D gene (5 bases). The germline V gene has CDR1 KGHSH and CDR2 LQKENI. The CDR3 loop spans 8 amino acids. The CDR3 spells CASSEGDF. CDR3 DNA sequence: TGTGCCAGCTCGGAAGGGGATTTT.

J is TRBJ2-1 and V is TRBV11-2; 7 nucleotides align to TRBD1. V shed 5 bases, J shed 2 bases, and the junction held 6 bases outside the gene matches. The germline V gene encodes CDR1 SGHAT and CDR2 FQNNGV. The CDR3 covers 15 residues. CDR3 sequence: CASSLPTGTYNEQFF. The CDR3 DNA is TGTGCCAGCAGCCTACCGACAGGGACCTACAATGAGCAGTTCTTC.

This clone was detected only a few times. The chain has TRBV3-1 (or the pseudogene TRBV3-2) and TRBJ2-3; possible D gene TRBD2, 7 bases. Germline loops: CDR1 LGHDT, CDR2 YNNKEL (reference sequence). The germline V and J ends were trimmed by 4 bases and 2 bases, with 13 bases remaining between them. The CDR3 is made up of 15 amino acids. The CDR3 DNA reads TGTGCCAGCAGCCCCCGGGGGGCCGACACAGATACGCAGTATTTT. Amino acid sequence: CASSPRGADTDTQYF.

Many counts were recorded for this clone. The rearrangement uses TRBV5-1 and TRBJ2-1, with D possibly TRBD1 on 6 matching bases. In germline, CDR1 is SGHRS, CDR2 YFSETQ. This CDR3 has 15 residues. V lost 3 bases and J lost 4, with 14 bases in between. The CDR3 region has the DNA TGCGCCAGCAGCTCCTCGACCAGGGGTTACAATGAGCAGTTCTTC. It is translated as CASSSSTRGYNEQFF.

Note on this clone: One junction end disagrees with the germline gene, perhaps due to a read error. The chain uses TRBV29-1 and TRBJ2-5, with 8 positions matching TRBD2. The germline CDR1 and CDR2 sequences are SQVTM and ANQGSEA. The CDR3 length is 15 residues. CDR3 sequence: CSVGAGGTGPEAQYF. In DNA form, the CDR3 reads TGCAGCGTTGGGGCGGGGGGTACGGGTCCAGAGGCCCAGTACTTC.

This sequence joins TRBV5-1 and TRBJ2-5; TRBD2 might be the D (6 bases). From germline, CDR1 is SGHRS and CDR2 YFSETQ. Trimming left V 5 bases short and J 5 bases short, with 16 bases between. This CDR3 region has 14 residues. CDR3 nucleotide sequence: TGCGCCAGCAGTAGGGACTGGACGGGGGAGACCCAGTACTTC. This codes for CASSRDWTGETQYF.

This sequence joins TRBV7-8 and TRBJ2-1; weak D call: TRBD1 (6 bases). The CDR3 has 12 amino acids. From germline, CDR1 is SGHVS and CDR2 FQNEAQ. The germline V and J ends were trimmed by 3 bases and 14 bases, with 14 bases remaining between them. The CDR3 is CASSLGQGLKFF. In nucleotides, the CDR3 is TGTGCCAGCAGCTTGGGGCAGGGGTTAAAGTTCTTC.

The chain carries TRBV6-6 and TRBJ1-1; 8 bases are shared with TRBD1. Germline CDR1 and CDR2: MNHNY and SVGAGI (reference sequence). V shed 5 bases and J 3 bases; nucleotides not matched to a gene: 11. This CDR3 has 16 amino acids. The chain's CDR3 is CASSPNQGAGDTEAFF. In nucleotides, the CDR3 is TGTGCCAGCAGTCCTAATCAGGGGGCGGGTGACACTGAAGCTTTCTTT.

The rearrangement links TRBV11-2 to TRBJ1-6, with D possibly TRBD1 on 5 matching bases. Trimming pared 5 bases from V and 7 bases from J, leaving 21 bases between. This CDR3 has 17 amino acids. Germline loops: CDR1 SGHAT, CDR2 FQNNGV. The CDR3 loop is CASSRLGQTLRNSPLHF. The CDR3 bases are TGTGCCAGCAGCCGTTTAGGACAAACTCTAAGGAATTCACCCCTCCACTTT.

This sequence joins TRBV28 and TRBJ1-2; D unresolved. The V end was cut by 4 bases, the J end by 7 bases, with 7 bases between. The CDR3 extends over 11 amino acids. Per the germline V gene, CDR1 is MDHEN and CDR2 is SYDVKM. CDR3 DNA sequence: TGTGCCAGCAGTTCCTTGTTTGGCTACACCTTC. This gives the protein CASSSLFGYTF.

The rearrangement links TRBV27 to TRBJ1-6; D call uncertain. The CDR3 is 15 amino acids. Germline-derived CDR1 and CDR2 are MNHEY and SMNVEV (reference sequence). Trimming left V 2 bases short and J 9 bases short, with 14 bases between. The CDR3 nucleotides read TGTGCCAGCAGTTTAGAGAACGTTGGTGGTTCACCCCTCCACTTT. Amino acid sequence: CASSLENVGGSPLHF.

This clone was seen a few times. Here the CDR3 reads CAWSVSRTGGYTF. CDR3 nucleotide sequence: TGTGCCTGGAGTGTAAGTCGAACGGGTGGCTACACCTTC. V and J are TRBV30 and TRBJ1-2, with D hard to call. The CDR3 spans 13 residues. Germline V lookup: CDR1 GTSNPN, CDR2 SVGIG (reference sequence). The V and J ends lost 0 bases and 7 bases respectively, with 12 bases between them.

V gene TRBV5-1 combines with J gene TRBJ1-3; D is possibly TRBD1 (6 bases). CDR1 SGHRS and CDR2 YFSETQ come from the germline V gene. Deletions cut 2 bases from V and 9 bases from J, with 12 bases between. This CDR3 is 13 amino acids long. CDR3 nucleotides: TGCGCCAGCAGCTTAACAGGGTATAGCACCATATATTTT. Amino acids: CASSLTGYSTIYF.

This chain joins TRBV10-3 and TRBJ2-7; unclear D gene. The CDR3 has 12 residues. CDR1 ENHRY and CDR2 SYGVKD come from the germline V gene. Trimming cost V 5 bases and J 2 bases, with 7 bases left between them. The CDR3 loop is CAISLRPYEQYF. The CDR3 DNA reads as TGTGCCATCAGTTTGCGTCCCTACGAGCAGTACTTC.

The rearrangement uses TRBV29-1 and TRBJ1-2; the match to TRBD1 covers 10 bases. Germline loops: CDR1 SQVTM, CDR2 ANQGSEA. The J segment lost 8 bases and the V segment lost 7 bases, leaving 13 bases of the junction unmatched. The CDR3 sequence is 14 residues long. CDR3 sequence reads: CSARTGGSVEGYTF. CDR3 in DNA: TGCAGCGCCCGGACAGGGGGATCTGTCGAAGGCTACACCTTC.

A few counts support this clone. V is TRBV30 and J is TRBJ2-6, with D possibly matching TRBD2 (5 bases). Germline V CDR1 and CDR2: GTSNPN, SVGIG (reference sequence). The CDR3 runs to 14 residues. The ends were cut back, 0 bases at V and 2 bases at J, with 5 bases in the middle. The CDR3 coding sequence is TGTGCCTGGAGTGTCGGGGCTGGGGCCAACGTCCTGACTTTC. As protein: CAWSVGAGANVLTF.

The genes are TRBV3-1 (or the pseudogene TRBV3-2) and TRBJ1-2; 11 nucleotides match TRBD1. The trim removed 4 bases at V and 6 bases at J, leaving 7 bases unmatched. CDR3 length: 15 amino acids. Germline-derived CDR1 and CDR2 are LGHDT and YNNKEL (reference sequence). Here the CDR3 reads CASSRSRTGGDGYTF. DNA for the CDR3: TGTGCCAGCAGCCGTTCCAGGACAGGGGGCGATGGCTACACCTTC.

This chain uses TRBV7-8 with TRBJ2-7, with a possible D match to TRBD1 (6 bases). Deletions cut 5 bases from V and 3 bases from J, with 14 bases between. Germline V CDR1 and CDR2: SGHVS, FQNEAQ. This CDR3 has 14 amino acids. CDR3 coding DNA: TGTGCCAGCAGCCGAATCGCGGACAGCTACGAGCAGTACTTC. This translates into CASSRIADSYEQYF.

V gene TRBV11-2 combines with J gene TRBJ2-1, with TRBD2 matching 12 bases. The CDR3 extends over 15 amino acids. V lost 4 bases, J lost 8 bases, and 6 bases stayed unmatched. Looked up from germline, CDR1 is SGHAT and CDR2 is FQNNGV. CDR3 in DNA: TGTGCCAGCAGCTCTAGCGGGGGGGCTTCTTATGAGCAGTTCTTC. As protein: CASSSSGGASYEQFF. Filled out from reference TRBV11-2 and TRBJ2-1, the complete variable domain reads EAGVAQSPRYKIIEKRQSVAFWCNPISGHATLYWYQQILGQGPKLLIQFQNNGVVDDSQLPKDRFSAERLKGVDSTLKIQPAKLEDSAVYLCASSSSGGASYEQFFGPGTRLTVL.

The V and J genes are TRBV3-1 (or the pseudogene TRBV3-2) and TRBJ2-5, with D perhaps matching TRBD2 (6 bases). Germline V gives CDR1 LGHDT, CDR2 YNNKEL (reference sequence). The CDR3 is 14 amino acids. V lost 4 bases and J 5 bases, leaving 14 bases between the germline ends. Here the CDR3 DNA reads TGTGCCAGCAGCCCGGAAATAGGGAGGGAGACCCAGTACTTC. It is translated as CASSPEIGRETQYF.

The CDR3 reads CASSQDPRAHGYTF. CDR3 DNA sequence: TGCGCCAGCAGCCAAGATCCCAGGGCTCATGGCTACACCTTC. The rearrangement uses TRBV4-1 and TRBJ1-2, with D tentatively TRBD1 (5 bases). Germline V gene sequence: CDR1 MGHRA, CDR2 YSYEKL. This CDR3 has 14 amino acids. Trimming shortened V by 0 bases and J by 6 bases, and 11 bases separated the two germline ends.

The chain carries TRBV11-3 and TRBJ1-1; D is undetermined. Deletions cut 0 bases from V and 8 bases from J, with 13 bases between. This CDR3 spans 14 amino acids. The germline V gene encodes CDR1 SGHNT and CDR2 YENEEA. As DNA, the CDR3 is TGTGCCAGCAGCTTAGATCAGGATAACAGAGAAGCTTTCTTT. Amino acids: CASSLDQDNREAFF.

This chain uses TRBV27 with TRBJ2-2; D remains ambiguous. V dropped 3 bases and J dropped 3 bases, with 20 bases sitting between them. This CDR3 spans 18 amino acids. Germline V lookup: CDR1 MNHEY, CDR2 SMNVEV (reference sequence). Here the CDR3 DNA reads TGTGCCAGCAGTTTGTCCGTCGTTGTGGCAGAAGACACCGGGGAGCTGTTTTTT. It codes for CASSLSVVVAEDTGELFF.

This clone was observed a handful of times. V usage is TRBV11-1 and J usage is TRBJ1-1; TRBD1 matches at 7 bases. Trimming took 2 bases from V and 5 from J; bases not matched to a gene: 5. The CDR3 consists of 14 residues. Germline V gives CDR1 SGHAT, CDR2 FQDESV (reference sequence). This chain's CDR3 is CASSLQGGETEAFF. CDR3 nucleotides: TGTGCCAGCAGCTTACAGGGGGGCGAGACTGAAGCTTTCTTT.